A single sample is the source of the 19 T cell receptor beta chains below, sequenced in a study of T cell responses to AZD1222 COVID-19 vaccine. Measured with immunoSEQ multiplex PCR; TCRdb has only the in-frame clones, and not every one. This repertoire shows some 80,000 clones, around nine tenths found once; its top ten account for 2.5% to 4%. The source material was peripheral blood, sampled 28 days after the second AZD1222 dose. These receptor sequences come from an adult who received the AZD1222 COVID-19 vaccine.

The genes are TRBV2 and TRBJ1-2; TRBD1 might be the D (5 bases). The CDR3 has 12 amino acids. Germline V lookup: CDR1 SNHLY, CDR2 FYNNEI. The ends were cut back, 0 bases at V and 12 bases at J, with 11 bases in the middle. CDR3 sequence: CASSEAQGSDTF. The CDR3 DNA reads TGTGCCAGCAGTGAAGCTCAGGGCTCGGACACCTTC.

This rearrangement joins TRBV5-1 to TRBJ1-1; 7 bases fit TRBD1. In germline, CDR1 is SGHRS, CDR2 YFSETQ. V shed 3 bases and J 4 bases; nucleotides not matched to a gene: 6. CDR3 size: 14 residues. The CDR3 region has the DNA TGCGCCAGCAGCTCCCAGACAGGGAGCACTGAAGCTTTCTTT. Encoded protein: CASSSQTGSTEAFF. The full variable domain, in which reference TRBV5-1 and TRBJ1-1 provide the parts outside the CDR3, is KAGVTQTPRYLIKTRGQQVTLSCSPISGHRSVSWYQQTPGQGLQFLFEYFSETQRNKGNFPGRFSGRQFSNSRSEMNVSTLELGDSALYLCASSSQTGSTEAFFGQGTRLTVV.

This clone occurred a few times. The rearrangement joins TRBV6-4 to TRBJ2-3; a weak D match, TRBD2 (5 bases). Per the germline V gene, CDR1 is MRHNA and CDR2 is SNTAGT. With 3 bases removed from V and 9 bases from J, the gap between germline ends came to 16 bases. This CDR3 is 14 amino acids long. The CDR3 region has the DNA TGTGCCAGCAGTGAGTCTAGCATTGGAGACACGCAGTATTTT. This sequence encodes CASSESSIGDTQYF.

The rearrangement uses TRBV19 and TRBJ2-1, with TRBD2 identical over 9 bases. J lost 6 bases, V lost 0 bases, and 6 bases had no gene match. Per germline, CDR1 LNHDA and CDR2 SQIVND (reference sequence). This CDR3 has 16 amino acids. CDR3 region: CASSIEASSGANEQFF. The CDR3 DNA follows: TGTGCCAGTAGTATAGAGGCGTCTAGCGGGGCCAATGAGCAGTTCTTC.

The V and J genes are TRBV9 and TRBJ2-5; 12 bases agree with TRBD2. The CDR3 loop spans 14 amino acids. V lost 4 bases to trimming and J lost 4 bases; unmatched junction nucleotides: 2. Germline V gene data show CDR1 as SGDLS and CDR2 as YYNGEE. The CDR3 sequence is CASSTGLAGETQYF. DNA for the CDR3: TGTGCCAGCAGCACGGGACTAGCGGGAGAGACCCAGTACTTC. The full variable domain, its missing parts supplied by reference TRBV9 and TRBJ2-5, is DSGVTQTPKHLITATGQRVTLRCSPRSGDLSVYWYQQSLDQGLQFLIQYYNGEERAKGNILERFSAQQFPDLHSELNLSSLELGDSALYFCASSTGLAGETQYFGPGTRLLVL.

The rearrangement joins TRBV19 to TRBJ1-2, with D uncertain. The CDR3 extends over 16 amino acids. V was clipped by 4 bases and J by 1 base, with 16 bases between them. Germline CDR1 is LNHDA and CDR2 is SQIVND (reference sequence). This chain's CDR3 is CASSKGGRVLNYGYTF. The DNA of the CDR3 is TGTGCCAGTAGTAAGGGAGGGAGGGTCCTTAACTATGGCTACACCTTC.

The chain has TRBV27 and TRBJ2-2; no clear D. The germline CDR1 and CDR2 sequences are MNHEY and SMNVEV (reference sequence). The CDR3 has 14 residues. The ends were cut back, 0 bases at V and 0 bases at J, with 2 bases in the middle. The CDR3 nucleotides are TGTGCCAGCAGTTTATCACCGAACACCGGGGAGCTGTTTTTT. Its protein product is CASSLSPNTGELFF.

This CDR3 is CASSQGQAGAFF. CDR3 nucleotide sequence: TGTGCCAGCAGCCAAGGACAGGCCGGAGCTTTCTTT. The V gene is TRBV3-1 (or the pseudogene TRBV3-2), the J gene TRBJ1-1; tentatively, D is TRBD1 (6 bases). The germline gives CDR1 LGHDT, CDR2 YNNKEL (reference sequence). The V and J ends lost 1 base and 10 bases respectively, with 10 bases between them. This CDR3 region has 12 residues.

The CDR3 reads CASSPGRESPLHF. In nucleotides, the CDR3 is TGTGCCAGCAGTCCGGGACGGGAATCACCCCTCCACTTT. V usage is TRBV7-2 and J usage is TRBJ1-6; perhaps TRBD1 as D (5 bases). Germline assignment: CDR1 SGHTA and CDR2 FQGNSA. V gave up 6 bases and J gave up 10 bases, with 13 bases separating them. This CDR3 region has 13 residues.

The chain couples TRBV30 to TRBJ2-5, with D unclear. Between the trimmed V and J ends, which lost 0 bases and 9 bases, there was a span of 8 bases. The germline gives CDR1 GTSNPN, CDR2 SVGIG (reference sequence). This CDR3 comprises 11 residues. The CDR3 nucleotides are TGTGCCTGGAGTGTGTTAGGACCCCAGTACTTC. The encoded protein is CAWSVLGPQYF.

The chain uses TRBV2 and TRBJ1-2; 11 nucleotides match TRBD1. V lost 5 bases to trimming and J lost 1 base; unmatched junction nucleotides: 6. The length of the CDR3 is 16 residues. Per germline, CDR1 SNHLY and CDR2 FYNNEI. In nucleotides, the CDR3 is TGTGCCAGCAGTAGGAGGGACAGGGGGTTTAACTATGGCTACACCTTC. Translated, it gives CASSRRDRGFNYGYTF.

CDR3 protein: CASIQQGGPNTEAFF. CDR3 DNA: TGTGCCAGCATTCAACAGGGGGGGCCGAACACTGAAGCTTTCTTT. The V and J genes are TRBV6-6 and TRBJ1-1; TRBD1 matches 8 bases. This CDR3 comprises 15 residues. V dropped 7 bases and J dropped 1; count of bases not matched to a gene: 8. Germline CDR1 MNHNY, CDR2 SVGAGI (reference sequence).

This clone was observed once. The chain employs TRBV12-3 or TRBV12-4 and TRBJ1-1, with D possibly TRBD1 on 6 matching bases. The CDR3 has 13 amino acids. Trimming cost V 5 bases and J 7 bases, with 14 bases left between them. The chain's CDR3 is CASSNGQRGEAFF. CDR3 bases: TGTGCCAGCAGTAACGGACAGCGGGGTGAAGCTTTCTTT.

The V and J genes are TRBV7-9 and TRBJ1-4; D ambiguous. V was clipped by 0 bases and J by 3 bases, with 5 bases between them. The CDR3 has 14 residues. Germline assignment: CDR1 SEHNR and CDR2 FQNEAQ (reference sequence). The CDR3 coding sequence is TGTGCCAGCAGCTTAGCAGGGCCTAATGAAAAACTGTTTTTT. Translation gives CASSLAGPNEKLFF.

The rearrangement links TRBV24-1 to TRBJ1-1; 7 bases match TRBD1. The ends lost 5 bases at V and 1 base at J; junction bases unmatched: 0. In germline, CDR1 is KGHDR, CDR2 SFDVKD. The CDR3 runs 13 residues. The CDR3 DNA sequence: TGTGCCACCAGTGGGACAGGGAACACTGAAGCTTTCTTT. Translation: CATSGTGNTEAFF.

This clone was seen a few times. The V gene is TRBV9, the J gene TRBJ1-5, with D tentatively TRBD1 (6 bases). This CDR3 spans 15 amino acids. Trimming took off 0 bases at V and 2 bases at J, with 9 bases between the two ends. Germline CDR1 reads SGDLS; CDR2 reads YYNGEE. DNA of the CDR3: TGTGCCAGCAGCGTAGACGGACAGCGCAATCAGCCCCAGCATTTT. Amino acids: CASSVDGQRNQPQHF.

The V call is TRBV2, the J call TRBJ1-6; D gene uncertain. The germline CDR1 and CDR2 sequences are SNHLY and FYNNEI. The V end was cut by 3 bases, the J end by 8 bases, with 5 bases between. This CDR3 has 12 residues. CDR3 sequence reads: CASSDGYSPLHF. CDR3 nucleotides: TGTGCCAGCAGTGATGGATATTCACCCCTCCACTTT.

This clone was seen a handful of times. The chain has TRBV7-9 and TRBJ1-3; D gene uncertain. Trimming left V 3 bases short and J 0 bases short, with 9 bases between. Germline V gene lookup returns CDR1 SEHNR and CDR2 FQNEAQ (reference sequence). The CDR3 extends over 15 amino acids. The CDR3: CASSFGGSSGNTIYF. The CDR3 DNA sequence: TGTGCCAGCAGCTTCGGAGGGAGCTCTGGAAACACCATATATTTT. The full variable domain, completed using reference TRBV7-9 and TRBJ1-3, is DTGVSQNPRHKITKRGQNVTFRCDPISEHNRLYWYRQTLGQGPEFLTYFQNEAQLEKSRLLSDRFSAERPKGSFSTLEIQRTEQGDSAMYLCASSFGGSSGNTIYFGEGSWLTVV.

The chain recombines TRBV12-3 or TRBV12-4 with TRBJ1-3; unclear D gene. The V and J ends lost 1 base and 5 bases respectively, with 0 bases between them. This CDR3 is built from 11 residues. CDR3 sequence: CASSLGNTIYF. DNA for the CDR3: TGTGCCAGCAGTTTAGGAAACACCATATATTTT.